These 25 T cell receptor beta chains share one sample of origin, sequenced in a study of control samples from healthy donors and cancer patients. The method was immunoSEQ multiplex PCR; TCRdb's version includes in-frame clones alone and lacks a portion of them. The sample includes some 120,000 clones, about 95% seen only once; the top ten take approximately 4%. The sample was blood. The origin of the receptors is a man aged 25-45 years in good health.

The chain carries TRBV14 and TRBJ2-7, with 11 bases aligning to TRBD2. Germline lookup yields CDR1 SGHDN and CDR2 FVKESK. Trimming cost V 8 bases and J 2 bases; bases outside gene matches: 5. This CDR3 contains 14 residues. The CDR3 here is CASGGLAGPYEQYF. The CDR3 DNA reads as TGTGCCAGCGGAGGACTAGCGGGCCCCTACGAGCAGTACTTC.

CDR3 nucleotides: TGTGCCAGTAGTTTCGGCCAGGGATCCTACAATGAGCAGTTCTTC. It yields the protein CASSFGQGSYNEQFF. This chain links TRBV19 with TRBJ2-1; D is perhaps TRBD1 (5 bases). From germline, CDR1 is LNHDA and CDR2 SQIVND (reference sequence). The CDR3 totals 15 residues. V lost 5 bases and J lost 1, with 12 bases in between.

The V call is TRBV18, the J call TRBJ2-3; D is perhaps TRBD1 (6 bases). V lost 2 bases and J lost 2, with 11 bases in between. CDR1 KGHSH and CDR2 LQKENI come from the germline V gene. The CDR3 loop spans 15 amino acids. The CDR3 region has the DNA TGTGCCAGCTCACCAGCCGGACAGTCCACAGATACGCAGTATTTT. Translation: CASSPAGQSTDTQYF. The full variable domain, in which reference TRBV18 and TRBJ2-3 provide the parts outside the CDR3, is NAGVMQNPRHLVRRRGQEARLRCSPMKGHSHVYWYRQLPEEGLKFMVYLQKENIIDESGMPKERFSAEFPKEGPSILRIQQVVRGDSAAYFCASSPAGQSTDTQYFGPGTRLTVL.

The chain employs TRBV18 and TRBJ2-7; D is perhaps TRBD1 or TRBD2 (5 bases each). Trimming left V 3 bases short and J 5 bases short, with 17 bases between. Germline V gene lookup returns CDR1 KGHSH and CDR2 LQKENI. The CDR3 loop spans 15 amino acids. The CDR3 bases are TGTGCCAGCTCACCCGTGGGGGTCGGAGTCGACGAGCAGTACTTC. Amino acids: CASSPVGVGVDEQYF.

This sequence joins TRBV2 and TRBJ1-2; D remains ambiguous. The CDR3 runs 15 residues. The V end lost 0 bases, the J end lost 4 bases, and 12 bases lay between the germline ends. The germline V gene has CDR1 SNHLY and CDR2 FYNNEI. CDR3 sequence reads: CASSEALGRFYGYTF. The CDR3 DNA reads TGTGCCAGCAGTGAAGCGCTAGGCAGGTTCTATGGCTACACCTTC.

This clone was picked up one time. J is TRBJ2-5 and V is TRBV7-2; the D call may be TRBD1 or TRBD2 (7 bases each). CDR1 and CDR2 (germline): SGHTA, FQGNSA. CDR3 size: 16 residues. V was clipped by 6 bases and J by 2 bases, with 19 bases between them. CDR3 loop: CASRGGGRSAQETQYF. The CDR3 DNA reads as TGTGCCAGCAGGGGAGGGGGCAGGTCAGCTCAAGAGACCCAGTACTTC.

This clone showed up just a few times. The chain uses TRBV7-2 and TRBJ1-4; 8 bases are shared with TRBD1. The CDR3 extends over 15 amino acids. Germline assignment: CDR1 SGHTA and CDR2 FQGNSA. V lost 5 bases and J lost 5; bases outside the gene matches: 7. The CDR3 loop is CASSVNRGGNEKLFF. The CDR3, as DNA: TGTGCCAGCAGCGTGAACAGGGGGGGGAATGAAAAACTGTTTTTT.

This CDR3 reads CAWITVGNTEAFF. CDR3 sequence (DNA): TGTGCCTGGATAACAGTTGGGAACACTGAAGCTTTCTTT. This chain links TRBV30 with TRBJ1-1; D remains ambiguous. This CDR3 contains 13 residues. Germline V gene data show CDR1 as GTSNPN and CDR2 as SVGIG (reference sequence). Trimming pared 4 bases from V and 1 base from J, leaving 10 bases between.

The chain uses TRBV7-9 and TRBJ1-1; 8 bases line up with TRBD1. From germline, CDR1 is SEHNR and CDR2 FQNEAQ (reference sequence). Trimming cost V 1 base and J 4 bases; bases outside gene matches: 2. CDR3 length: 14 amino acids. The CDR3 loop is CASSLVTGGTEAFF. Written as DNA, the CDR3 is TGTGCCAGCAGCTTAGTAACAGGGGGCACTGAAGCTTTCTTT.

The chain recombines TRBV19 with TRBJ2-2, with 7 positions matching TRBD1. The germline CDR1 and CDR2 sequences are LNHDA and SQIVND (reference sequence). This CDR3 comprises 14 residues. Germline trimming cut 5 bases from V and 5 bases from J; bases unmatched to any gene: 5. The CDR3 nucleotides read TGTGCCAGTAGTTTACAGGGGCGGACCGGGGAGCTGTTTTTT. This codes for CASSLQGRTGELFF.

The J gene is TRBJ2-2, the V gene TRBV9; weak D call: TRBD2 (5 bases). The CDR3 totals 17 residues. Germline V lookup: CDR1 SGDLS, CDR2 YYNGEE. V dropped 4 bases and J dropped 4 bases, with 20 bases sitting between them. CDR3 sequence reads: CASSKDMAGRGTGELFF. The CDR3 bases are TGTGCCAGCAGCAAAGATATGGCGGGCCGGGGCACCGGGGAGCTGTTTTTT.

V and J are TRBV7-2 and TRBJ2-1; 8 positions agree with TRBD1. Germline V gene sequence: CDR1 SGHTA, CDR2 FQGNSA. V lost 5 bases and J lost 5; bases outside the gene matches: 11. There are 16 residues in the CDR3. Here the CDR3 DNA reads TGTGCCAGCAGCCTAACAGGGGGAGCGCAAAACAATGAGCAGTTCTTC. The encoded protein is CASSLTGGAQNNEQFF. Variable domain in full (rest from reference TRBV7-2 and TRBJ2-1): GAGVSQSPSNKVTEKGKDVELRCDPISGHTALYWYRQSLGQGLEFLIYFQGNSAPDKSGLPSDRFSAERTGGSVSTLTIQRTQQEDSAVYLCASSLTGGAQNNEQFFGPGTRLTVL.

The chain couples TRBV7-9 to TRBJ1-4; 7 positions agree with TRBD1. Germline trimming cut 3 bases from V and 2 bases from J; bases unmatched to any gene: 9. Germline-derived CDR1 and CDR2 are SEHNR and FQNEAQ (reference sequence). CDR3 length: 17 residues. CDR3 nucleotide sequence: TGTGCCAGCAGCTTGGGACAGAGCATTATGACTAATGAAAAACTGTTTTTT. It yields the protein CASSLGQSIMTNEKLFF.

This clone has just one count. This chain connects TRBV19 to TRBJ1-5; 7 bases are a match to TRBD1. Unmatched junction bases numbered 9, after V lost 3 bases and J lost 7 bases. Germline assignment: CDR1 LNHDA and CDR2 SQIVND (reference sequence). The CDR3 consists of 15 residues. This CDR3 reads CASSIGQGVKQPQHF. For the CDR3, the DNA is TGTGCCAGTAGTATCGGTCAGGGGGTTAAGCAGCCCCAGCATTTT.

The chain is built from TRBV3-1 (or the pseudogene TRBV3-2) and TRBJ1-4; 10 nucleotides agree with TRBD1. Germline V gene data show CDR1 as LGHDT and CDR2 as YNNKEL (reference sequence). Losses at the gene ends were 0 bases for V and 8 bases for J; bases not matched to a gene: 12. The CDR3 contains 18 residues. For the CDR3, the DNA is TGTGCCAGCAGCCAAGATGACAGGGGGCTGGTTCTGGTCGAAAAACTGTTTTTT. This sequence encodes CASSQDDRGLVLVEKLFF.

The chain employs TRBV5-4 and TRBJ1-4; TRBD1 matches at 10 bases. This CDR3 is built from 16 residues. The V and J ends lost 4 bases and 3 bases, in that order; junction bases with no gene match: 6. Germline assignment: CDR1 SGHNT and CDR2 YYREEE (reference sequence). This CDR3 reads CASSGGQGSPNEKLFF. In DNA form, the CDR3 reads TGTGCCAGCAGCGGGGGACAGGGGAGCCCTAATGAAAAACTGTTTTTT.

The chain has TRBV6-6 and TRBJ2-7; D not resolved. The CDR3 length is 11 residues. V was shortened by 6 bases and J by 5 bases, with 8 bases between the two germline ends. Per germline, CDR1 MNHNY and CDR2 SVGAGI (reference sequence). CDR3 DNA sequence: TGTGCCAGCAGAGATAGTCACGAGCAGTACTTC. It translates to CASRDSHEQYF.

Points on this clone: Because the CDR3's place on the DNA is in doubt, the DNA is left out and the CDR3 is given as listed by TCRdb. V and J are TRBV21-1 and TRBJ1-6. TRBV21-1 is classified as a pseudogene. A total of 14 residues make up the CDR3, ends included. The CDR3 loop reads CASIWGAGNSPLHF.

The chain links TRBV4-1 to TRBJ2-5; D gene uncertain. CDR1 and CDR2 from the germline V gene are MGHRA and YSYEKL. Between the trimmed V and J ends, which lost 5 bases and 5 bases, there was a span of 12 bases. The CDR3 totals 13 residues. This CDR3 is CASSVPNGETQYF. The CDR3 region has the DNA TGCGCCAGCAGCGTCCCAAACGGTGAGACCCAGTACTTC.

In DNA form, the CDR3 reads TGTGCTAGTGGGACGGACTGGGCAAGGGCACAGACTACGCAGTATTTT. Amino acids: CASGTDWARAQTTQYF. This chain joins TRBV12-5 and TRBJ2-3, with D maybe TRBD2 (5 bases). The CDR3 runs to 16 residues. Trimming cost V 6 bases and J 8 bases, with 24 bases left between them. Germline CDR1 reads LGHNT; CDR2 reads FRNRAP.

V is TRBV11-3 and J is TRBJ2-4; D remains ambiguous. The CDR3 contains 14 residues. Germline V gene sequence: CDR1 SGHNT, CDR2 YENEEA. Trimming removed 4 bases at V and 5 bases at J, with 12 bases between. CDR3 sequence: CASSSGGSQNIQYF. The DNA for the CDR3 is TGTGCCAGCAGCTCAGGCGGCAGTCAAAACATTCAGTACTTC.

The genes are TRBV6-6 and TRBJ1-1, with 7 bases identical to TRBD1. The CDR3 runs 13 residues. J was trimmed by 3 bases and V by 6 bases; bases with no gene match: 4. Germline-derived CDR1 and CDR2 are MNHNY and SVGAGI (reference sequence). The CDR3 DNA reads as TGTGCCAGCAGCACCGACAGGGACACTGAAGCTTTCTTT. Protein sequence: CASSTDRDTEAFF.

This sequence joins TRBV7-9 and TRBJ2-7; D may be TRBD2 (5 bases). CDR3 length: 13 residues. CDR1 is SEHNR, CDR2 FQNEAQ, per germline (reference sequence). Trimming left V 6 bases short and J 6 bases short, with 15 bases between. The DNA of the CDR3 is TGTGCCAGCAGTACCGGGATCGTCGGCGAGCAGTACTTC. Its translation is CASSTGIVGEQYF.

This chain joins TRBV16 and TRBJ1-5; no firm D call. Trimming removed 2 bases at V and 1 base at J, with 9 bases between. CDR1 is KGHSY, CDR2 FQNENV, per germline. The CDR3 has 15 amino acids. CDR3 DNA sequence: TGTGCCAGCAGCCAACGGGTAGGGAGCAATCAGCCCCAGCATTTT. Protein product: CASSQRVGSNQPQHF.

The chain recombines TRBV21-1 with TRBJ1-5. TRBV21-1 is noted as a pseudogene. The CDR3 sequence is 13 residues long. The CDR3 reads CASSGRGRQPQHF. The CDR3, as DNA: TGTGCCAGCAGCGGGAGGGGCCGTCAGCCCCAGCATTTT.